The 30 T cell receptor beta chains below were found in one sample sequenced in a study of T-cell memory formation after mild COVID-19 (dated by TCRdb to about 2021). Library preparation employed 5' RACE. This sample was sequenced with an Illumina NovaSeq 6000. TCRdb reanalyzed the raw reads on its own, using fastp at Q25 for trimming and MiXCR for clone calling, and kept in-frame beta chains. Every entry covers one CDR3 protein and lists the most common genes and DNA from its rows. This sample has under 300,000 distinct CDR3 sequences in its table, and over 8.5% of those were observed once. 20% to 25% of the sample is in the top ten clones. Sample: PBMCs or a T cell subset sorted from them (not recorded which). The source is a young man who had mild COVID-19 (a few samples of this study predate the infection). The sample titles of this study are shuffled in the database, so cell type and time point are left out; the donor was told from shared clones.

V and J are TRBV4-1 and TRBJ1-5, with 7 bases that match TRBD1. J lost 4 bases, V lost 4 bases, and 7 bases had no gene match. In germline, CDR1 is MGHRA, CDR2 YSYEKL. This CDR3 spans 15 amino acids. CDR3 region: CASSPPDRMNQPQHF. For the CDR3, the DNA is TGCGCCAGCAGCCCCCCGGACAGGATGAATCAGCCCCAGCATTTT.

V and J are TRBV4-1 and TRBJ2-5, with D possibly being TRBD2 (5 bases). This CDR3 comprises 13 residues. Germline loops: CDR1 MGHRA, CDR2 YSYEKL. Trimming cost V 3 bases and J 5 bases, with 10 bases left between them. CDR3 in amino acids: CASSHPPGETQYF. DNA of the CDR3: TGCGCCAGCAGCCACCCCCCGGGGGAGACCCAGTACTTC.

This clonotype was found a few times. The chain combines TRBV30 with TRBJ1-5; unclear D gene. The V and J ends lost 3 bases and 0 bases respectively, with 6 bases between them. CDR1 is GTSNPN, CDR2 SVGIG, per germline (reference sequence). The CDR3 runs to 13 residues. This chain's CDR3 is CAWSRDSNQPQHF. The CDR3, as DNA: TGTGCCTGGAGCCGGGATAGCAATCAGCCCCAGCATTTT.

A few counts support this clonotype. The V and J genes are TRBV29-1 and TRBJ2-3, with 11 bases that match TRBD2. The CDR3 runs to 19 residues. Germline loops: CDR1 SQVTM, CDR2 ANQGSEA. V dropped 6 bases and J dropped 2; count of bases not matched to a gene: 19. The CDR3 DNA reads as TGCAGCGTCTCCCTACACACAGCGCTAGCGGGGGGTCTCACAGATACGCAGTATTTT. Translating it yields CSVSLHTALAGGLTDTQYF.

V is TRBV7-2 and J is TRBJ2-4; TRBD1 is a possible D gene (6 bases). V lost 5 bases and J 4 bases, leaving 15 bases between the germline ends. Germline lookup yields CDR1 SGHTA and CDR2 FQGNSA. The CDR3 spans 15 residues. CDR3 in DNA: TGTGCCAGCAGCCACGGACAGACGATTAAAAACATTCAGTACTTC. The encoded protein is CASSHGQTIKNIQYF.

This chain uses TRBV7-8 with TRBJ1-5, with D hard to call. The CDR3 is made up of 13 amino acids. Trimming removed 2 bases from V and 5 bases from J, with 7 bases in between. Looked up from germline, CDR1 is SGHVS and CDR2 is FQNEAQ. The CDR3 DNA follows: TGTGCCAGCAGCTTACAGGCGGATCAGCCCCAGCATTTT. Translating it yields CASSLQADQPQHF. Supplemented by reference TRBV7-8 and TRBJ1-5, the full variable domain reads GAGVSQSPRYKVAKRGQDVALRCDPISGHVSLFWYQQALGQGPEFLTYFQNEAQLDKSGLPSDRFFAERPEGSVSTLKIQRTQQEDSAVYLCASSLQADQPQHFGDGTRLSIL.

This clonotype was detected a few times. This chain connects TRBV6-1 to TRBJ1-1; no clear D. V lost 8 bases and J lost 0, with 7 bases in between. Germline CDR1 and CDR2: MNHNS and SASEGT. The CDR3 consists of 12 residues. The chain's CDR3 is CASLLVNTEAFF. The CDR3 coding sequence is TGTGCCAGCTTACTTGTGAACACTGAAGCTTTCTTT.

This clonotype was seen a handful of times. The chain employs TRBV5-1 and TRBJ2-5; D gene ambiguous. There are 12 residues in the CDR3. Trimming stripped 1 base from V and 5 bases from J, with 6 bases between. From germline, CDR1 is SGHRS and CDR2 YFSETQ. CDR3: CASSLRLETQYF. The CDR3 bases are TGCGCCAGCAGCTTGCGGCTGGAGACCCAGTACTTC.

J is TRBJ2-3 and V is TRBV6-2 or TRBV6-3; D uncertain. This CDR3 is built from 13 residues. From germline, CDR1 is MNHEY and CDR2 SVGEGT. Trimming took off 8 bases at V and 0 bases at J, with 9 bases between the two ends. In DNA form, the CDR3 reads TGTGCCAGCTGTGGACCTAGCACAGATACGCAGTATTTT. Protein: CASCGPSTDTQYF.

The table lists this clonotype with many counts. The V and J genes are TRBV4-1 and TRBJ2-2; D ambiguous. The CDR3 is made up of 13 amino acids. The germline CDR1 and CDR2 sequences are MGHRA and YSYEKL. The V end was cut by 1 base, the J end by 4 bases, with 4 bases between. CDR3 nucleotide sequence: TGCGCCAGCAGCCAAGCGTCCACCGGGGAGCTGTTTTTT. Protein product: CASSQASTGELFF.

The rearrangement uses TRBV12-3 or TRBV12-4 and TRBJ2-1, with 8 bases matching TRBD2. Trimming at V came to 5 bases and at J to 8 bases, leaving 11 bases not matched to a gene. There are 15 residues in the CDR3. The CDR3 DNA sequence: TGTGCCAGCAGTCCGGGACTAGTCCGGTTGGATGAGCAGTTCTTC. Translating it yields CASSPGLVRLDEQFF.

The chain recombines TRBV12-3 or TRBV12-4 with TRBJ2-7, with 8 bases identical to TRBD1. The CDR3 consists of 13 residues. The V segment lost 6 bases and the J segment 5 bases; nucleotides outside the gene matches: 6. The DNA of the CDR3 is TGTGCCAGCAGCAAAGGACAGGGCCACGAGCAGTACTTC. Translation gives CASSKGQGHEQYF.

The chain employs TRBV29-1 and TRBJ1-2; D is possibly TRBD1 (5 bases). Germline CDR1 and CDR2: SQVTM and ANQGSEA. Trimming cost V 7 bases and J 7 bases, with 13 bases left between them. The CDR3 totals 11 residues. In nucleotides, the CDR3 is TGCAGCGCCACACCCGGGGGTGGCTACACCTTC. Its translation is CSATPGGGYTF.

In this sample, this clonotype turned up many times. The chain employs TRBV11-2 and TRBJ2-3; 12 bases are shared with TRBD2. Germline CDR1 SGHAT, CDR2 FQNNGV. The V segment lost 5 bases and the J segment 0 bases; nucleotides outside the gene matches: 12. This CDR3 spans 19 amino acids. This chain's CDR3 is CASSRTQLAGGGSTDTQYF. Here the CDR3 DNA reads TGTGCCAGCAGCCGAACCCAACTAGCGGGGGGCGGGAGCACAGATACGCAGTATTTT.

The V and J genes are TRBV9 and TRBJ2-3; TRBD2 agrees at 13 bases. CDR1 SGDLS and CDR2 YYNGEE come from the germline V gene. The CDR3 extends over 14 amino acids. The ends lost 0 bases at V and 10 bases at J; junction bases unmatched: 2. The CDR3 region is CASSVGTSGGAQYF. In DNA, the CDR3 is TGTGCCAGCAGCGTAGGGACTAGCGGGGGCGCGCAGTATTTT.

This clonotype was recorded many times. This sequence joins TRBV4-2 and TRBJ1-2; tentatively, D is TRBD1 (5 bases). The V end was cut by 1 base, the J end by 7 bases, with 13 bases between. The CDR3 has 14 residues. Germline CDR1 and CDR2: LGHNA and YNFKEQ. The CDR3 nucleotides are TGTGCCAGCAGCCAAGTCGCGGGGCCAGGTGGCTACACCTTC. The encoded protein is CASSQVAGPGGYTF.

This clonotype was counted between two and nine times. The chain links TRBV4-3 to TRBJ1-3; TRBD1 aligns across 8 bases. V shed 3 bases, J shed 0 bases, and the junction held 4 bases outside the gene matches. In germline, CDR1 is LGHNA, CDR2 YSLEER. The CDR3 spans 16 residues. The CDR3 loop is CASSQAGGSSGNTIYF. In DNA form, the CDR3 reads TGCGCCAGCAGCCAGGCAGGGGGCAGCTCTGGAAACACCATATATTTT.

The rearrangement uses TRBV10-1 and TRBJ2-7, with D tentatively TRBD1 (6 bases). The CDR3 is made up of 14 amino acids. The V and J ends lost 5 bases and 3 bases respectively, with 14 bases between them. Germline lookup yields CDR1 WNHNN and CDR2 SYGVQD (reference sequence). This CDR3 reads CASSPPRDNYEQYV. CDR3 nucleotides: TGCGCCAGCAGTCCCCCCCGGGACAACTACGAGCAGTACGTC.

A few counts support this clonotype. The chain links TRBV10-3 to TRBJ1-1, with a tentative D call TRBD1 (6 bases). Germline loops: CDR1 ENHRY, CDR2 SYGVKD. The CDR3 length is 14 residues. V was clipped by 6 bases and J by 5 bases, with 16 bases between them. The CDR3 region is CAIRGQGWHTEAFF. For the CDR3, the DNA is TGTGCCATCAGGGGACAAGGCTGGCATACTGAAGCTTTCTTT.

This clonotype was observed a handful of times. The V and J genes are TRBV12-3 or TRBV12-4 and TRBJ2-1; 12 positions match TRBD1. V shed 2 bases and J 9 bases; nucleotides not matched to a gene: 8. The CDR3 totals 16 residues. The CDR3 is CASSLHAGTGGAEQFF. The CDR3 DNA reads TGTGCCAGCAGTTTACACGCCGGGACAGGGGGCGCTGAGCAGTTCTTC.

Written as DNA, the CDR3 is TGTGCCAGCAGCTCTGACAGTCTCGGGTATGGCTACACCTTC. This encodes CASSSDSLGYGYTF. The chain is built from TRBV9 and TRBJ1-2; tentative D call: TRBD1 (5 bases). V was pared by 4 bases and J by 5 bases, with 15 bases between. The CDR3 spans 14 residues. CDR1 is SGDLS and CDR2 is YYNGEE in the germline V gene.

The rearrangement links TRBV7-9 to TRBJ1-5; D perhaps matches TRBD1 (5 bases). V shed 3 bases and J shed 9 bases, with 9 bases lying between them. From germline, CDR1 is SEHNR and CDR2 FQNEAQ (reference sequence). The CDR3 sequence is 12 residues long. The CDR3 DNA is TGTGCCAGCAGCTTGGGGGATTGGCCCCAGCATTTT. Translated: CASSLGDWPQHF.

V is TRBV4-2 and J is TRBJ2-3; D is uncertain. CDR1 is LGHNA and CDR2 is YNFKEQ in the germline V gene. The CDR3 has 15 residues. With 0 bases removed from V and 4 bases from J, the gap between germline ends came to 11 bases. CDR3 loop: CASSQDPNPADTQYF. CDR3 DNA: TGTGCCAGCAGCCAAGATCCGAATCCCGCAGATACGCAGTATTTT.

This clonotype was observed a few times. V is TRBV5-1 and J is TRBJ1-2; D gene unclear. CDR1 is SGHRS and CDR2 is YFSETQ in the germline V gene. This CDR3 spans 15 amino acids. Trimming pared 0 bases from V and 0 bases from J, leaving 9 bases between. CDR3 loop: CASSLGSVANYGYTF. The CDR3 DNA follows: TGCGCCAGCAGCTTGGGGTCGGTAGCTAACTATGGCTACACCTTC.

The chain joins TRBV5-6 to TRBJ1-2, with TRBD1 as a possible D gene (6 bases). Germline loops: CDR1 SGHDT, CDR2 YYEEEE. Trimming took 1 base from V and 5 from J, leaving 15 bases between them. The CDR3 is made up of 15 amino acids. CDR3 DNA sequence: TGTGCCAGCAGCTTGTGTCGACAGGAGGGGTATGGCTACACCTTC. Translation: CASSLCRQEGYGYTF.

Remarks on this clonotype: A junction boundary mismatches the germline segment, possibly from a read error. The rearrangement links TRBV12-3 or TRBV12-4 to TRBJ2-5; the D call may be TRBD1 or TRBD2 (5 bases each). The CDR3 consists of 16 residues. CDR3 amino acids: CASSYSGQPYQEPQYF. CDR3 nucleotide sequence: TGTGCCAGCAGTTATTCGGGGCAGCCGTACCAAGAGCCCCAGTACTTC.

This clonotype came up a few times. The genes are TRBV6-5 and TRBJ1-2; D possibly corresponds to TRBD1 (5 bases). V was cut by 2 bases and J by 5 bases, with 18 bases left in between. CDR3 length equals 16 residues. Germline V gene lookup returns CDR1 MNHEY and CDR2 SVGAGI. The CDR3 here is CASSYHRVDEGYGYTF. The CDR3 nucleotides are TGTGCCAGCAGTTACCATAGGGTGGACGAGGGGTATGGCTACACCTTC.

This clonotype was seen a handful of times. The rearrangement joins TRBV5-1 to TRBJ2-1; TRBD2 matches 8 bases. V dropped 3 bases and J dropped 9; count of bases not matched to a gene: 11. The CDR3 is 15 amino acids. Looked up from germline, CDR1 is SGHRS and CDR2 is YFSETQ. CDR3 in amino acids: CASSSTGGGFGEQFF. The CDR3 DNA reads TGCGCCAGCAGCTCCACCGGGGGGGGTTTTGGTGAGCAGTTCTTC.

A few counts support this clonotype. This chain joins TRBV7-9 and TRBJ2-1, with D maybe TRBD1 (6 bases). The CDR3 totals 17 residues. Germline V lookup: CDR1 SEHNR, CDR2 FQNEAQ (reference sequence). Trimming took off 0 bases at V and 0 bases at J, with 12 bases between the two ends. The CDR3 loop is CASSLAPGQSSYNEQFF. For the CDR3, the DNA is TGTGCCAGCAGCTTAGCGCCTGGACAGAGCTCCTACAATGAGCAGTTCTTC.

This clonotype was seen a few times. V and J are TRBV18 and TRBJ2-1, with 9 bases matching TRBD2. The CDR3 is 15 amino acids. From germline, CDR1 is KGHSH and CDR2 LQKENI. V was pared by 6 bases and J by 8 bases, with 11 bases of the junction left unmatched. The CDR3, as DNA: TGTGCCAGCTCGACCATGAGCGGGGGGAGCGATGAGCAGTTCTTC. Its translation is CASSTMSGGSDEQFF. The whole variable domain, filled in from reference TRBV18 and TRBJ2-1, reads NAGVMQNPRHLVRRRGQEARLRCSPMKGHSHVYWYRQLPEEGLKFMVYLQKENIIDESGMPKERFSAEFPKEGPSILRIQQVVRGDSAAYFCASSTMSGGSDEQFFGPGTRLTVL.